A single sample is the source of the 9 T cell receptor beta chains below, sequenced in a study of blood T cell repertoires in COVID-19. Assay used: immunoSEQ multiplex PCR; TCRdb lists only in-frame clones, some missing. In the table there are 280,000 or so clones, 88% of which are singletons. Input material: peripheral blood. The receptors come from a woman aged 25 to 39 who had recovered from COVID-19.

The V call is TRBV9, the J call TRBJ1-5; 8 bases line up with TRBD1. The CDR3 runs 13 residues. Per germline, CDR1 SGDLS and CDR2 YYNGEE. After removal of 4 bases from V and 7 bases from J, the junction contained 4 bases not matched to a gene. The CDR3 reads CASSPTGGQPQHF. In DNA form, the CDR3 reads TGTGCCAGCAGCCCCACAGGGGGACAGCCCCAGCATTTT. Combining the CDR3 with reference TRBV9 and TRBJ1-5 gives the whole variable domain DSGVTQTPKHLITATGQRVTLRCSPRSGDLSVYWYQQSLDQGLQFLIQYYNGEERAKGNILERFSAQQFPDLHSELNLSSLELGDSALYFCASSPTGGQPQHFGDGTRLSIL.

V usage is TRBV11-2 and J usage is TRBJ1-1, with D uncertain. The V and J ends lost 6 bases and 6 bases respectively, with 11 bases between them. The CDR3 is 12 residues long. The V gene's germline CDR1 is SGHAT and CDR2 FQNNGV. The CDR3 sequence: CASRWSGAEAFF. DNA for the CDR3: TGTGCCAGCAGATGGAGTGGCGCTGAAGCTTTCTTT.

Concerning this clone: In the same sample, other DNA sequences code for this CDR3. The CDR3 DNA is TGTGCCAGCAGTGGGACAGGGGGGGATCAGCCCCAGCATTTT. It translates to CASSGTGGDQPQHF. The V and J genes are TRBV2 and TRBJ1-5; 10 bases line up with TRBD1. V lost 4 bases and J lost 5; bases outside the gene matches: 2. Germline V CDR1 and CDR2: SNHLY, FYNNEI. This CDR3 comprises 14 residues. The entire variable domain, with the rest obtained from reference TRBV2 and TRBJ1-5, is as follows: EPEVTQTPSHQVTQMGQEVILRCVPISNHLYFYWYRQILGQKVEFLVSFYNNEISEKSEIFDDQFSVERPDGSNFTLKIRSTKLEDSAMYFCASSGTGGDQPQHFGDGTRLSIL.

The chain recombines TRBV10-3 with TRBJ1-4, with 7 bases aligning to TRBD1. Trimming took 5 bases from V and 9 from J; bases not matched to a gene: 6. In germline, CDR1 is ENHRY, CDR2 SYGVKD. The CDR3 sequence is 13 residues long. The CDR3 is CAISPGQRKKLFF. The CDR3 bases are TGTGCCATCAGTCCGGGACAGCGGAAAAAACTGTTTTTT.

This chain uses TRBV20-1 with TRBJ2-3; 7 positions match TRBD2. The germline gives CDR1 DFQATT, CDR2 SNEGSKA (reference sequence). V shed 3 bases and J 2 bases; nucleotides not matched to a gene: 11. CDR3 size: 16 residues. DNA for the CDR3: TGCAGTGCTAGTCGTATAGTAGCGGGTGCCACAGATACGCAGTATTTT. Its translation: CSASRIVAGATDTQYF.

The DNA of the CDR3 is TGTGCCAGCAGCTCGCACGGTTTTGATAGCAATCAGCCCCAGCATTTT. Residues: CASSSHGFDSNQPQHF. The chain links TRBV7-8 to TRBJ1-5; D is unclear. Trimming cost V 4 bases and J 0 bases, with 13 bases left between them. The CDR3 runs 16 residues. The V gene's germline CDR1 is SGHVS and CDR2 FQNEAQ.

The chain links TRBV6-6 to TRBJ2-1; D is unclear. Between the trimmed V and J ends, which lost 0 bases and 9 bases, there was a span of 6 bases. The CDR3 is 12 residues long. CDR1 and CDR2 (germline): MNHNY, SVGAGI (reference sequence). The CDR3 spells CASSYSLAEQFF. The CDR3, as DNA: TGTGCCAGCAGTTACTCTCTGGCTGAGCAGTTCTTC.

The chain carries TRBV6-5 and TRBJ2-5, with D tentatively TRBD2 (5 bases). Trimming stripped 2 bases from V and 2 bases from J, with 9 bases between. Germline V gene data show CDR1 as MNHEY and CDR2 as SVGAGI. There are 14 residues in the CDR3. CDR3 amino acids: CASSYGGEQETQYF. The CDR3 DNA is TGTGCCAGCAGTTACGGTGGGGAGCAAGAGACCCAGTACTTC.

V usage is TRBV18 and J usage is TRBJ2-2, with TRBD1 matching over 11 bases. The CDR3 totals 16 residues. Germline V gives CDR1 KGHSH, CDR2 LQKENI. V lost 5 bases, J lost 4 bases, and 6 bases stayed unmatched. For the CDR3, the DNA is TGTGCCAGCTCAACGAGGGACAGGGGGACCACCGGGGAGCTGTTTTTT. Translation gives CASSTRDRGTTGELFF.